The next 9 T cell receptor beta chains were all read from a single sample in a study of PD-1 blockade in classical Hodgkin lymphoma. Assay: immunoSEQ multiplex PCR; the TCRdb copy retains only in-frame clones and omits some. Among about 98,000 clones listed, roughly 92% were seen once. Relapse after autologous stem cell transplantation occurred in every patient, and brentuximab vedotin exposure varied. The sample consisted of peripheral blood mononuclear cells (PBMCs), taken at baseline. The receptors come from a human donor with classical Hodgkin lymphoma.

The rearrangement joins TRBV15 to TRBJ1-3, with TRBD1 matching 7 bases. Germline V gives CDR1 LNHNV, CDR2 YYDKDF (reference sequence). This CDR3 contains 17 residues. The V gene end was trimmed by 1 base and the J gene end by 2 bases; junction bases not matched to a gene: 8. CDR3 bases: TGTGCCACCAGCAGAGCCCGGACAGGACAAGCTGGAAACACCATATATTTT. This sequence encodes CATSRARTGQAGNTIYF.

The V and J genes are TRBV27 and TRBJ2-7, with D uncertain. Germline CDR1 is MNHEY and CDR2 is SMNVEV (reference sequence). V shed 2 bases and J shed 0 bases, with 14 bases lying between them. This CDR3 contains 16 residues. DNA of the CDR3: TGTGCCAGCAGTTTAAGTGGCGGAGAAAGCTCCTACGAGCAGTACTTC. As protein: CASSLSGGESSYEQYF.

The CDR3 coding sequence is TGTGCCAGCCGGAGCACGGGACTAGCGGGAGCTGAGAAGTACTTC. This sequence encodes CASRSTGLAGAEKYF. This chain joins TRBV6-5 and TRBJ2-7, with 14 bases aligning to TRBD2. After removal of 8 bases from V and 11 bases from J, the junction contained 14 bases not matched to a gene. Germline V gene lookup returns CDR1 MNHEY and CDR2 SVGAGI. This CDR3 is built from 15 residues.

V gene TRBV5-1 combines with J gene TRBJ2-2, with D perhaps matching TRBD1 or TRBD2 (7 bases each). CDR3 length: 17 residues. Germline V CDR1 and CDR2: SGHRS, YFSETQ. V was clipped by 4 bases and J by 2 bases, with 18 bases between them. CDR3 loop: CASSLTGRAINTGELFF. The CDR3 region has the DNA TGCGCCAGCAGCCTGACAGGGAGGGCGATTAACACCGGGGAGCTGTTTTTT.

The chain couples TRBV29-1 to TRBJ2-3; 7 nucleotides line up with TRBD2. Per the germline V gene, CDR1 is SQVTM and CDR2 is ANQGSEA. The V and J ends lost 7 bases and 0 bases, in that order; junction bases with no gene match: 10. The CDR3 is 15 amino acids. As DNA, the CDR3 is TGCAGCGAGGGCGGGAGCGACGCTAGCACAGATACGCAGTATTTT. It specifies CSEGGSDASTDTQYF.

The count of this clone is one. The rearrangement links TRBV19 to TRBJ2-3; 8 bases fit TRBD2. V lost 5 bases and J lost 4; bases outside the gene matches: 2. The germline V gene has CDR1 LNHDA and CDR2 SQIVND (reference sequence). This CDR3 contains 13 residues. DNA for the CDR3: TGTGCCAGTAGTTCAGCGGGAGCAGATACGCAGTATTTT. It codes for CASSSAGADTQYF.

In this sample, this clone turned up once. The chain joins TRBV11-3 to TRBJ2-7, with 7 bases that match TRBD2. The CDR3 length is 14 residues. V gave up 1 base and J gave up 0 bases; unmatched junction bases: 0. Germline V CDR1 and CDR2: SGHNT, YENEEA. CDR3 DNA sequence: TGTGCCAGCAGCTTAGGGGGGGGCTCCTACGAGCAGTACTTC. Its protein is CASSLGGGSYEQYF.

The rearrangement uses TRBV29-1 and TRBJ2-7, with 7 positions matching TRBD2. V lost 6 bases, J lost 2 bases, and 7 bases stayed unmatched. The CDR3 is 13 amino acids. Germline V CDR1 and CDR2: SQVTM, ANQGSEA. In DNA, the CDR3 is TGCAGCGTGCTACTAGCGAGCACCTACGAGCAGTACTTC. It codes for CSVLLASTYEQYF.

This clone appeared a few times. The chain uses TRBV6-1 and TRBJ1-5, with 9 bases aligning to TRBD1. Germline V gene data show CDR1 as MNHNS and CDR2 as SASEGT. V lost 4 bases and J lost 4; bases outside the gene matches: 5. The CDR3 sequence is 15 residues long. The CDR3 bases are TGTGCCAGCAGTGGGAGACAGGGGGTTAATCAGCCCCAGCATTTT. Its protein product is CASSGRQGVNQPQHF.